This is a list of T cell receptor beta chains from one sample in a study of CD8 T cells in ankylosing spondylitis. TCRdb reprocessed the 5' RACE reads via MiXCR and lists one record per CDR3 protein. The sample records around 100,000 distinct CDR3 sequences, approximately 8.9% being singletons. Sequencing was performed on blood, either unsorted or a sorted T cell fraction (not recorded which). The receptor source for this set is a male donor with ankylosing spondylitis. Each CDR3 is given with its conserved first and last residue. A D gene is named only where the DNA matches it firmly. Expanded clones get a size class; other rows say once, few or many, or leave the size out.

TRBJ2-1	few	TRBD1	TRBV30	TGTGCCGGAAGGGGACAGGGGAGGAATGAGCAGTTCTTC	CAGRGQGRNEQFF
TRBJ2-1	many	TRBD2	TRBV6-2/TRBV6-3	TGTGCCAGCAGTTATCCCCTAGCGGGAGTGTTCCATCCGGAGCAGTTCTTC	CASSYPLAGVFHPEQFF
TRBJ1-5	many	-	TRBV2	TGTGCCAGCAAGCCACTTAATAGCAATCAGCCCCAGCATTTT	CASKPLNSNQPQHF
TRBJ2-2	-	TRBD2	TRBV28	TGTGCCAGCAGTTTGGGACTAGCGGGAGTCAACGCCGGGGAGCTGTTTTTT	CASSLGLAGVNAGELFF
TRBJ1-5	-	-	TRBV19	TGTGCCAGTAGTATGGGGGGGAATAGCAATCAGCCCCAGCATTTT	CASSMGGNSNQPQHF
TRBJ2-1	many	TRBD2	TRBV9	TGTGCCAGCAGCGTAGAACGGGGGGGCGGCTACAATGAGCAGTTCTTC	CASSVERGGGYNEQFF
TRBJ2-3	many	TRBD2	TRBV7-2	TGTGCCAGCAGCGCCGGACTAGCGGGAGTAGATACGCAGTATTTT	CASSAGLAGVDTQYF
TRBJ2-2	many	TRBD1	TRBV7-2	TGTGCCAGCAGCCCTTGGACAGGGCGGAGCACCGGGGAGCTGTTTTTT	CASSPWTGRSTGELFF
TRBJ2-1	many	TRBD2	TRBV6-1	TGTGCCAGCAGTGAAACTCTCCGTTATACTAGCGGGTACTACAATGAGCAGTTCTTC	CASSETLRYTSGYYNEQFF
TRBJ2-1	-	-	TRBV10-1	TGCGCCAGCAGTGACCCGCCGGCTAGTGAGCAGTTCTTC	CASSDPPASEQFF
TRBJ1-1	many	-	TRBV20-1	TGCAGTGTACCAGGGGAGAACACTGAAGCTTTCTTT	CSVPGENTEAFF
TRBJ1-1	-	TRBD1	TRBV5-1	TGCGCCAGCAGCAACCGGGACAGGGAATGGTACACTGAAGCTTTCTTT	CASSNRDREWYTEAFF
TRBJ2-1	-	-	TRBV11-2	TGTGCCAGCAGCTTAGTAATCCGGGCACCCGAAAACTTTTACTCCTACAATGAGCAGTTCTTC	CASSLVIRAPENFYSYNEQFF
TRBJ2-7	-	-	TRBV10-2	TGCGCCAGCACCCATAGCGCCCAGGCCTCCTACGAGCAGTACTTC	CASTHSAQASYEQYF
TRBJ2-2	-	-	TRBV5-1	TGCGCCAGCAGCTTGGCTGGAGGGGACACCGGGGAGCTGTTTTTT	CASSLAGGDTGELFF
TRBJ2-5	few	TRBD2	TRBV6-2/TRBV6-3	TGTGCCAGCGCCCTAATGGGACTAGCGGGAGAACAAGAGACCCAGTACTTC	CASALMGLAGEQETQYF
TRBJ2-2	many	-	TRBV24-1	TGTGCCACCAGTGATTTCAACACCGGGGAGCTGTTTTTT	CATSDFNTGELFF
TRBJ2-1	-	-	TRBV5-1	TGCGCCAGCAGCTGGACCGGGGCTGAGCAGTTCTTC	CASSWTGAEQFF
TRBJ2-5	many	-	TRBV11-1	TGTGCCAGCAGCTTGCCCACAGGGTTGGAGACCCAGTACTTC	CASSLPTGLETQYF
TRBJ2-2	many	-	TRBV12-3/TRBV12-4	TGTGCCAGCAGCCTCCTAAACACCGGGGAGCTGTTTTTT	CASSLLNTGELFF
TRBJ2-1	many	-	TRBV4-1	TGCGCCAGCAGCCACAGTCCCCGCTCCTACAATGAGCAGTTCTTC	CASSHSPRSYNEQFF
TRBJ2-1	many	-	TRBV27	TGTGCCAGCTGTCTCGGCGCTAGCAGGTACAATGAGCAGTTCTTC	CASCLGASRYNEQFF
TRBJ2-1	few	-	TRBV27	TGTGCCAGCAGTTCCGGGGCTATCCATGAGCAGTTCTTC	CASSSGAIHEQFF
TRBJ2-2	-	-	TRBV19	TGTGCCACCCTCGACCCGACAGGGAACACCGGGGAGCTGTTTTTT	CATLDPTGNTGELFF
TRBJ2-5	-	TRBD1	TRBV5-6	TGTGCCAGCAGCCCACAGACAGGGGGCTTTTACTCCTCGACCCAGTACTTC	CASSPQTGGFYSSTQYF
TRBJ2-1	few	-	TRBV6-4	TGTGCCAGCAGTGACTCCCTACGGGGCCTTAACCAGTTCTTC	CASSDSLRGLNQFF
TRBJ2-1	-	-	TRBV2	TGTGCCAGCAGTCGTGAGAGCGATGAGCAGTTCTTC	CASSRESDEQFF
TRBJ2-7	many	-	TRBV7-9	TGTGCCAGCAGCTTAGCGCTAACCGAGCAGTACTTC	CASSLALTEQYF
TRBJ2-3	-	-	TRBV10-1	TGCGCCAGCAGCGCGATCTCGGAGACCGGCAATACGCAGTATTTT	CASSAISETGNTQYF
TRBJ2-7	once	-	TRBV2	TGTGCCAGCAGTGAGAGGTGGGCTACCTACGAGCAGTGCTTC	CASSERWATYEQCF
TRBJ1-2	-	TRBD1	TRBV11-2	TGTGCCAGCAGCTTTCCCAGGGGGGAAGACTACACCTTC	CASSFPRGEDYTF
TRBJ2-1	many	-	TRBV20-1	TGCAGTGCTAGGGAACTAAAAGCGTCCTACAATGAGCAGTTCTTC	CSARELKASYNEQFF
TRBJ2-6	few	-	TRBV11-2	TGTGCCAGCAGCCCAACTAAGACTGGGGCCAACGTCCTGACTTTC	CASSPTKTGANVLTF